This T cell receptor beta chain was documented in a study of regulatory T cells in long-lasting Graves disease. To make TCR beta libraries, researchers used iRepertoire HTBI primers and Arm-PCR of CDR3 regions. MiXCR, run by TCRdb on the multiplex PCR reads, gives a single entry per CDR3 protein. The table shows about 470,000 distinct CDR3 sequences, with around a fifth occurring only once. Regarding time point: persistent/refractory GD, antithyroid drugs over 5 years with positive TRAb. The TCR library was made from RNA extracted from PBMCs. This clonotype has at least ten counts. Sequenced here: peripheral blood mononuclear cells (PBMCs), sampled when the disease was refractory, from a patient treated with antithyroid drugs. The receptor was isolated from a female donor with Graves disease.

CDR3 DNA: TGTGCCAGCAGGCCCGGACAGAACTATGGCTACACCTTC. Amino acid sequence: CASRPGQNYGYTF. The chain uses TRBV11-3 and TRBJ1-2, with TRBD1 as a possible D gene (6 bases). Trimming took 6 bases from V and 2 from J, leaving 10 bases between them. CDR1 is SGHNT, CDR2 YENEEA, per germline. The CDR3 is 13 residues long.